This T cell receptor beta chain comes out of a study of blood T cell repertoires in COVID-19. Background on the study: Acute and convalescent COVID-19 samples came from the United States, Italy and Spain. Nucleic acid was either cDNA or gDNA, and it came from T cells, B-cell-depleted T cells, or PBMCs.

In the original analysis: Estimates of nucleated cell counts were drawn from the amplification of reference gene primers. Some clones are missing from TCRdb's copy, which holds only in-frame ones; the method was immunoSEQ multiplex PCR. V, J and clone size derive from that table, while D and trimming were established from the DNA sequence. The sample includes hundreds of thousands of clones, nearly 90% seen only once; the top ten take 11%. CDR1 SGHDN and CDR2 FVKESK come from the germline V gene. V dropped 3 bases and J dropped 4; count of bases not matched to a gene: 8. This CDR3 has 16 amino acids. Patients in Seattle were enrolled during active infection, then followed longitudinally.

Specimen: peripheral blood. The origin of this receptor is a woman in her twenties or thirties with COVID-19, enrolled during active disease. The chain combines TRBV14 with TRBJ2-1, with 8 bases identical to TRBD1. The CDR3 sequence: CASSQRQGWSYNEQFF. The CDR3 DNA reads TGTGCCAGCAGCCAGCGACAGGGGTGGTCATACAATGAGCAGTTCTTC.